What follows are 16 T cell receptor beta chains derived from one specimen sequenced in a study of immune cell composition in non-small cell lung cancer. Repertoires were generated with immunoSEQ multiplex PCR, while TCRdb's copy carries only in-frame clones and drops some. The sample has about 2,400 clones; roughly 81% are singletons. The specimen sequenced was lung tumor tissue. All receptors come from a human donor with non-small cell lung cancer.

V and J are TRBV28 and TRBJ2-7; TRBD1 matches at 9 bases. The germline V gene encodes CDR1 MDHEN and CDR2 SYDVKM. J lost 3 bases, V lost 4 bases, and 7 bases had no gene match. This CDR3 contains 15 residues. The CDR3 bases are TGTGCCAGCAGTTCTACCGGGACAGGGCACTACGAGCAGTACTTC. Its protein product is CASSSTGTGHYEQYF.

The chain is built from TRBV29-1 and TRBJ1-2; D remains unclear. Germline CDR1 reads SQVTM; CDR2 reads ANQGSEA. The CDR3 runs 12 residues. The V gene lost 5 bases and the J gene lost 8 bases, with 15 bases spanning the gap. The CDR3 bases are TGCAGCGTTCTAAGGGAGGTAGGGGGCTACACCTTC. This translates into CSVLREVGGYTF.

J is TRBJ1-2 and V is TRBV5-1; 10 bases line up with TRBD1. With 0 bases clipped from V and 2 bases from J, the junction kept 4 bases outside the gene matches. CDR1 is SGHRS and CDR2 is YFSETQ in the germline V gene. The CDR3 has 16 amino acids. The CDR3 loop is CASSLGGTGANYGYTF. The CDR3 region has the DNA TGCGCCAGCAGCTTGGGCGGGACAGGGGCAAACTATGGCTACACCTTC.

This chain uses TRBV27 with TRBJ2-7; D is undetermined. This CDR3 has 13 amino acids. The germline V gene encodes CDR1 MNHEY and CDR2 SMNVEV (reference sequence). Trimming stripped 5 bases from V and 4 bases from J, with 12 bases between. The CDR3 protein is CASSLSRGYEQYF. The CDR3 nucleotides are TGTGCCAGCAGTCTTAGCCGAGGTTACGAGCAGTACTTC.

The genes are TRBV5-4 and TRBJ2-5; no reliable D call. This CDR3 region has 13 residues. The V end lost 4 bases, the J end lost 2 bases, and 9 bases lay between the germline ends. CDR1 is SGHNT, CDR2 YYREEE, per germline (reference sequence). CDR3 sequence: CASSPFRQETQYF. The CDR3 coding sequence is TGTGCCAGCAGCCCATTCAGGCAAGAGACCCAGTACTTC.

The CDR3: CASSLGDGRAGYEQYF. The CDR3 DNA sequence: TGTGCCAGCAGCTTAGGAGATGGGCGGGCGGGTTACGAGCAGTACTTC. The J gene is TRBJ2-7, the V gene TRBV7-3, with a possible D match to TRBD2 (5 bases). Germline V gene data show CDR1 as SGHTA and CDR2 as FQGTGA. V lost 2 bases and J lost 4, with 18 bases in between. This CDR3 comprises 16 residues.

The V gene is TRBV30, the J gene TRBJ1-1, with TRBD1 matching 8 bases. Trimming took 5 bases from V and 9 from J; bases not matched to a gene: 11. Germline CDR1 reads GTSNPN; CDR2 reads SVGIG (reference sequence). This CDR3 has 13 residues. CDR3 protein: CAWGKQGGLKAFF. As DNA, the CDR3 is TGTGCCTGGGGGAAACAGGGGGGTTTGAAAGCTTTCTTT.

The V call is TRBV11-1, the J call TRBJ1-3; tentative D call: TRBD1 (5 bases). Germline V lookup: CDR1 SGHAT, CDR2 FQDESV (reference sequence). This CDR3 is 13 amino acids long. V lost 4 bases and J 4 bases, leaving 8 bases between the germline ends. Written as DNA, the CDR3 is TGTGCCAGCAGCTCCGACAGCGGAAACACCATATATTTT. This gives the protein CASSSDSGNTIYF.

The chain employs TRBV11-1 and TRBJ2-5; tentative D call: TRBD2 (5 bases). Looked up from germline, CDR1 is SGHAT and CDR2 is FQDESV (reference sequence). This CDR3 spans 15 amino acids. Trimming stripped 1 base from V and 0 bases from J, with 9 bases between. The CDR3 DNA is TGTGCCAGCAGCTTAGTAGCGTCAAACCAAGAGACCCAGTACTTC. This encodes CASSLVASNQETQYF.

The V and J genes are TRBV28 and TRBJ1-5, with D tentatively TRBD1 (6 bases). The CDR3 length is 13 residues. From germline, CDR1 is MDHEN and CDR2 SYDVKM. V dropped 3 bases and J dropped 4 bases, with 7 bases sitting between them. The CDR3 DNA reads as TGTGCCAGCAGTTTCACAGGGAATCAGCCCCAGCATTTT. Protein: CASSFTGNQPQHF.

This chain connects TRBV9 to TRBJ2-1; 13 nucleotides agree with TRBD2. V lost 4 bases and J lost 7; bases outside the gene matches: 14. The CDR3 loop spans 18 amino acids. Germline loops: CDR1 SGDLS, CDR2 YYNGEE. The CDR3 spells CASSTRTSGSVRVNEQFF. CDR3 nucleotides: TGTGCCAGCAGCACCCGGACTAGCGGGAGTGTCCGGGTGAATGAGCAGTTCTTC.

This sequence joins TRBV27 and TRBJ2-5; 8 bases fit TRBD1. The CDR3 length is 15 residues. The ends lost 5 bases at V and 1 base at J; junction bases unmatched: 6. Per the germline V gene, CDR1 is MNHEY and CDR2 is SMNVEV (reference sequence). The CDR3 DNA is TGTGCCAGCAGTCCCGGACAGGGAACCCAAGAGACCCAGTACTTC. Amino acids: CASSPGQGTQETQYF.

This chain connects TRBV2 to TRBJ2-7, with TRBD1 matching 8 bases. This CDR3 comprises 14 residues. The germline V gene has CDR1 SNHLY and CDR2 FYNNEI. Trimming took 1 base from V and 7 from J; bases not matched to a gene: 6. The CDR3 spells CASSEVQGVGEQYF. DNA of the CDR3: TGTGCCAGCAGTGAAGTACAGGGGGTTGGTGAGCAGTACTTC.

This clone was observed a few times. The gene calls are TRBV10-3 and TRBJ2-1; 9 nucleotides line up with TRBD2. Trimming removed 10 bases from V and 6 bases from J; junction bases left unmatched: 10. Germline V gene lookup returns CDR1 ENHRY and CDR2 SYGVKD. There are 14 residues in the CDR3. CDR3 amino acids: CATKQGLAGNEQFF. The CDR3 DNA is TGTGCCACTAAACAGGGACTAGCTGGCAATGAGCAGTTCTTC.

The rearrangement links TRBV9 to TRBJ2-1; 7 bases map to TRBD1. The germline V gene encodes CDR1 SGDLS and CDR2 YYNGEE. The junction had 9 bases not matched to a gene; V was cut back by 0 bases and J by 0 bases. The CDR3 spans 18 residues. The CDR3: CASSVEIEGASSYNEQFF. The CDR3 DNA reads TGTGCCAGCAGCGTAGAGATAGAGGGGGCTAGCTCCTACAATGAGCAGTTCTTC.

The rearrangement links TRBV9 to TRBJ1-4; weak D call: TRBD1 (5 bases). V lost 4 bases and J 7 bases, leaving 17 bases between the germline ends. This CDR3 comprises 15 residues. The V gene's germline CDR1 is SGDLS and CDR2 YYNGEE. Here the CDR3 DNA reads TGTGCCAGCAGCCCCGCGGGCCGGGGGGGTGAAAAACTGTTTTTT. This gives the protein CASSPAGRGGEKLFF. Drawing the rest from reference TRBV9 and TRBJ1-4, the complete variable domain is DSGVTQTPKHLITATGQRVTLRCSPRSGDLSVYWYQQSLDQGLQFLIQYYNGEERAKGNILERFSAQQFPDLHSELNLSSLELGDSALYFCASSPAGRGGEKLFFGSGTQLSVL.